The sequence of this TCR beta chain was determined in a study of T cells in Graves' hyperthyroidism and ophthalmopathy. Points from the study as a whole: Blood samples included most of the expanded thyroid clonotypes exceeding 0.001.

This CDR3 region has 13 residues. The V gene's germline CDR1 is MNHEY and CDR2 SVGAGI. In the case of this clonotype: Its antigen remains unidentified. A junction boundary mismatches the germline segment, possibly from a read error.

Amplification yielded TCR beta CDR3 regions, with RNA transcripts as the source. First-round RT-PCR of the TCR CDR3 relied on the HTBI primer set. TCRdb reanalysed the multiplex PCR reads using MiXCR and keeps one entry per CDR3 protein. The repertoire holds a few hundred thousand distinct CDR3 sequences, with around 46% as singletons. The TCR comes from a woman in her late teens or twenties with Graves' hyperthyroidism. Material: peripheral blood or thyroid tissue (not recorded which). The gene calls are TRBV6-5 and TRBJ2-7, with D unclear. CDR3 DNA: TGTGCCAGCAGTCGCAGGAGCTCCTGCGAGCAGTACTTC. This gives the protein CASSRRSSCEQYF.